This T cell receptor (beta chain) was profiled in a study of beta chain features in type 1 diabetes. Expressed TCRB transcripts were sequenced because the isolated RNA had all been reverse transcribed beforehand. TCRdb's copy holds only in-frame clones and misses some; the assay was immunoSEQ multiplex PCR. The table includes 600,000 to 700,000 clones, 9.5% to 15% detected once. Unmatched junction bases numbered 3, after V lost 0 bases and J lost 5 bases. The germline V gene encodes CDR1 LGHNA and CDR2 YSLEER. The CDR3 consists of 15 residues. This clone turned up a few times. Its antigen is as yet unknown. The same CDR3 is also encoded by other DNA sequences in this sample. Findings and caveats of the study: In every one of the four CD4+ subsets, TCRB CDR3s were moderately but significantly shorter in Type 1 diabetes patients.

The V and J genes are TRBV4-3 and TRBJ2-1, with TRBD2 matching 8 bases. The clonotype comes from a man aged 30-40 years with type 1 diabetes. The source material was naive CD4+ T cells from blood. The chain's CDR3 is CASSQDARGDNEQFF. CDR3 DNA: TGCGCCAGCAGCCAAGACGCGCGGGGGGACAATGAGCAGTTCTTC.